The rows below give T cell receptor beta chains drawn from one sample of a study of T cell responses to AZD1222 COVID-19 vaccine. The data were produced by immunoSEQ multiplex PCR, yet TCRdb's version contains in-frame clones alone and is incomplete. This sample has some 100,000 clones, with 80% to 95% found just once. The material was peripheral blood, obtained 28 days after the second AZD1222 dose. These receptors were obtained from an adult who received the AZD1222 COVID-19 vaccine. CDR3s include the opening cysteine and the closing phenylalanine or tryptophan. Size is omitted from some rows. Given values are once, few, many or a class for expanded clones.

TRBV3-1/TRBV3-2,-,CASSQDRGGSRRYGYTF
TRBV27,-,CASSLQVGSTDTQYF
TRBV7-9,-,CASSGTDNSPLHF
TRBV29-1,-,CSVTQGANYGYTF
TRBV6-6,-,CASSTRQSPNEKLFF
TRBV6-1,-,CASSETGEYGYTF
TRBV4-1,-,CASSQNVGKSTDTQYF
TRBV5-1,-,CASSTRQGVGREQYF
TRBV14,once,CASSQRQGEGCTEAFF
TRBV11-2,-,CASTQLSLMNTEAFF
TRBV7-2,-,CASSSRTAADAFF
TRBV29-1,-,CSVEGFTDTQYF
TRBV9,-,CASSVEDTNNSPLHF
TRBV4-2,-,CASSQDGGQDESEQYF
TRBV2,-,CASSETGRETQYF
TRBV7-2,-,CASSFGLNTEAFF
TRBV6-5,-,CASIGETGDTEAFF
TRBV18,-,CASSPNQPGQGSYEQYF
TRBV4-1,once,CASSQGPVKNIQYF
TRBV28,-,CASSPLQAGEKLFF
TRBV25-1,-,CASSEGTGWGYTF
TRBV11-2,-,CASSLAPRGFPWNEQFF
TRBV5-4,few,CASSRTGGEVYEQYF
TRBV6-1,few,CASSDNPGQAAGYTF
TRBV9,-,CASGHGGAPGELFF